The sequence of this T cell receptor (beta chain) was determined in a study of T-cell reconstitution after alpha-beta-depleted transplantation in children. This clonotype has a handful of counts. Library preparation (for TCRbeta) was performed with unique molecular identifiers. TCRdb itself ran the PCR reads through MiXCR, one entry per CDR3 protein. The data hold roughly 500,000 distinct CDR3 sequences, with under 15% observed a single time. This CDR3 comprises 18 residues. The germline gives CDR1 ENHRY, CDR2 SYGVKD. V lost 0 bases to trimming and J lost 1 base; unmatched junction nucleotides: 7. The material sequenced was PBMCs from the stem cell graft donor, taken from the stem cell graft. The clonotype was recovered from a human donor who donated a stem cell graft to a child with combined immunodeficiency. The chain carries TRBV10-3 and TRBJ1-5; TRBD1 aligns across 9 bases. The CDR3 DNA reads TGTGCCATCAGTGAGTCGGGACAGGGACGTACAAGCAATCAGCCCCAGCATTTT. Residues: CAISESGQGRTSNQPQHF.